This T cell receptor beta chain comes out of a study of T and B cells in COVID-19 patients. Multiplex PCR with BIOMED2 TRB-A/B primer pools amplified TRB rearrangements. TCRdb re-derived calls from the multiplex PCR reads in MiXCR, one entry per CDR3 protein. In the table there are 11,000 to 15,000 distinct CDR3 sequences, 29% of which are singletons. This clonotype turned up a few times. Antigen: not known. The CDR3 consists of 13 residues. V lost 1 base to trimming and J lost 6 bases, with 7 bases between them. Germline CDR1 is KGHDR and CDR2 is SFDVKD. Each TRB amplification used roughly 220-550 ng of genomic DNA from blood. Study results and limitations: Active COVID-19 showed highly clonal TRB repertoires; recovery showed diversity and richness above healthy donors.

The receptor was isolated from a human donor who had recovered from COVID-19. The specimen sequenced was blood. The rearrangement uses TRBV24-1 and TRBJ2-3; D is unresolved. The CDR3 bases are TGTGCCACCAGTGATTTCGGGCCCGATACGCAGTATTTT. Protein product: CATSDFGPDTQYF.